This TCR beta chain was captured in a study of cytomegalovirus exposure and HLA in healthy donors. Whole-study context: An early data release held tens of millions of unique TCRs from HLA-typed donors. Study-wide results and limits: Several of the most significant clusters appeared, in a later analysis, to be linked to common viral pathogens.

CDR1 and CDR2 from the germline V gene are LGHNA and YNFKEQ. V dropped 0 bases and J dropped 0 bases, with 7 bases sitting between them. The CDR3 totals 15 residues. To note about this clone: What it binds is not known.

The study sampled nominally healthy donors, though unrecorded immune exposures were likely. The PCR was carried out with 60 Vbeta primers and 13 Jbeta primers. Produced via immunoSEQ multiplex PCR; TCRdb's table is partial and in-frame only. The table lists about 150,000 clones, roughly 80% of them singletons, with around 4.9% in the top ten. This TCR derives from a man between 18 and 29 years old in good health and CMV-seronegative. The chain uses TRBV4-2 and TRBJ2-3; D is possibly TRBD2 (5 bases). Sequencing used PBMCs. The CDR3 region is CASSQEQRSTDTQYF. CDR3 bases: TGTGCCAGCAGCCAAGAACAGCGGAGCACAGATACGCAGTATTTT.